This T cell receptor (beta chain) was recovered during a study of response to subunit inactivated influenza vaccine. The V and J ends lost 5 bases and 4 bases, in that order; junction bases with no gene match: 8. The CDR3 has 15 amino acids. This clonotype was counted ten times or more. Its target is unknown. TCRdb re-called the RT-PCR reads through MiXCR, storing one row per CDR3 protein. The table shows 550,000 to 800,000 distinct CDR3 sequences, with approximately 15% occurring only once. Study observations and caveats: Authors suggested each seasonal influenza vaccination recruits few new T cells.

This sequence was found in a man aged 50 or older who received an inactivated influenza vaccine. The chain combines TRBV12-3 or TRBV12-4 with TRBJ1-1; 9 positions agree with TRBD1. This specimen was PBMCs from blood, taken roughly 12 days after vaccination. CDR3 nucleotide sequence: TGTGCCAGCAGTCCGGACGGACAGGGGACCACTGAAGCTTTCTTT. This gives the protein CASSPDGQGTTEAFF.